This TCR beta chain was sequenced in a study of blood T cell repertoires in COVID-19 (dated by TCRdb to between 2020 and 2021). Regarding the research as a whole: Samples covering the acute and convalescent phases of COVID-19 were provided by collaborators in the United States, Italy and Spain. The prospective study material was composed of cDNA or gDNA derived from T cells, B-cell-depleted T cells, or PBMCs. Subjects who had been exposed to COVID-19, were actively infected with it, or had recovered from it provided the deeply sampled blood TCRbeta repertoires that made up the dataset. The repertoires were released in a freely available public database meant as a resource for research on the immune response to SARS-CoV-2. Samples came from the ongoing ImmuneRACE study (first 160 participants) plus 1,254 subjects from 6 global collaborators. A de-identified subject ID, COVID-19 status, age in years and sex were almost always included in the sample metadata. Where HLA class I and class II types were available, the types were taken from metadata supplied by the sample provider, not from assay-based typing.

The collaborating institutions used their own protocols to collect whole blood in K2EDTA tubes. Collaborator samples were shipped for TCRbeta analysis as frozen whole blood, isolated PBMCs, or DNA extracted from either sample type. As for this clone: The antigen this receptor binds is unknown. No much larger clone exists at a distance of one base, and base qualities are not known.

TCRbeta CDR3 regions were amplified from genomic DNA using the immunoSEQ Assay, a bias-controlled multiplex PCR. The authors processed their data as follows. The number of nucleated cells in each sample was estimated from the amplification of reference gene primers within the assay. Sequence reads were collapsed and filtered to measure the absolute abundance of every unique TCRbeta CDR3 rearrangement. For each sample, productive Simpson clonality was calculated by taking the square root of Simpson's diversity index across productive rearrangements. Drawn from immuneACCESS, this table holds only the in-frame rearrangements with V and J called that TCRdb kept. Clones are partly lost; checked studies trace under half to an unresolved V gene and leave the rest unexplained. That table gives V, J and clone size, and the DNA gave D and trimming. For this sample there are about 280,000 clones; 88% appear just once. The top ten hold over 8% of the sample.

From V the trimming removes 8 bases and from J it removes 1 base, while the gene matches leave 4 bases of the junction unaccounted for. The CDR3 numbers 14 residues from cysteine through phenylalanine. Only the CDR3 part of the read is kept: 42 bases, read in frame from the first base. CDR1 and CDR2 are read off the germline V gene as WSHSY and SAAADI. Broader findings and caveats from the paper: Clinical and demographic metadata were provided uncurated, with the amount varying by source and participant.

This clonotype was sampled from a man between 18 and 29 years old with active or convalescent COVID-19. The sequenced sample was peripheral blood. The V gene is TRBV10-2 and the J gene is TRBJ1-5, with 8 junctional bases fitting TRBD1. The CDR3 protein: CASGQGESNQPQHF. The nucleotides read TGCGCCAGCGGACAGGGAGAAAGCAATCAGCCCCAGCATTTT.